The 20 T cell receptor beta chains presented below share a single source sample, sequenced in a study of cytomegalovirus exposure and HLA in healthy donors. The table came from immunoSEQ multiplex PCR; TCRdb's copy has only in-frame clones and leaves some out. The table shows under 300,000 clones, with approximately 86% occurring only once. The sample consisted of PBMCs. These receptors came from a woman aged 30 to 39 in good health and CMV-seropositive.

The V and J genes are TRBV11-3 and TRBJ2-7; 8 bases are a match to TRBD2. Germline V gene lookup returns CDR1 SGHNT and CDR2 YENEEA. The CDR3 runs 15 residues. Trimming cost V 3 bases and J 7 bases; bases outside gene matches: 11. The CDR3 DNA reads as TGTGCCAGCAGCTTTCGCAGCGGGAGTGAGGGGGAGCAGTACTTC. Encoded protein: CASSFRSGSEGEQYF.

The chain combines TRBV5-5 with TRBJ1-2, with 8 bases identical to TRBD1. There are 14 residues in the CDR3. Germline trimming cut 0 bases from V and 6 bases from J; bases unmatched to any gene: 4. CDR1 and CDR2 (germline): SGHKS, YYEKEE (reference sequence). The CDR3 loop reads CASSLGTGINGYTF. CDR3 nucleotides: TGTGCCAGCAGCTTGGGGACAGGGATTAATGGCTACACCTTC.

The gene calls are TRBV5-4 and TRBJ1-3; no reliable D call. V lost 0 bases, J lost 0 bases, and 7 bases lay in between. Per the germline V gene, CDR1 is SGHNT and CDR2 is YYREEE (reference sequence). The CDR3 sequence is 15 residues long. For the CDR3, the DNA is TGTGCCAGCAGCTTGGTAGCGGGCTCTGGAAACACCATATATTTT. It is translated as CASSLVAGSGNTIYF.

This clone was detected once. The chain couples TRBV7-9 to TRBJ1-5, with 8 bases aligning to TRBD1. This CDR3 has 13 residues. V shed 5 bases, J shed 6 bases, and the junction held 3 bases outside the gene matches. The germline CDR1 and CDR2 sequences are SEHNR and FQNEAQ (reference sequence). The CDR3 coding sequence is TGTGCCAGCAGCGGACAGGGCGGTCAGCCCCAGCATTTT. Translating gives CASSGQGGQPQHF.

A single count supports this clone. V is TRBV5-1 and J is TRBJ2-1; 12 bases line up with TRBD1. The CDR3 sequence is 17 residues long. V was clipped by 4 bases and J by 10 bases; unmatched bases: 15. Per the germline V gene, CDR1 is SGHRS and CDR2 is YFSETQ. Written as DNA, the CDR3 is TGCGCCAGCAGCATTGGGACAGGGGGCCCCTTTTCGTTGGAGCAGTTCTTC. Amino acids: CASSIGTGGPFSLEQFF. The variable domain in full, with the rest retrieved from reference TRBV5-1 and TRBJ2-1, is KAGVTQTPRYLIKTRGQQVTLSCSPISGHRSVSWYQQTPGQGLQFLFEYFSETQRNKGNFPGRFSGRQFSNSRSEMNVSTLELGDSALYLCASSIGTGGPFSLEQFFGPGTRLTVL.

The rearrangement uses TRBV27 and TRBJ2-7; 8 bases line up with TRBD1. Germline CDR1 MNHEY, CDR2 SMNVEV (reference sequence). The CDR3 is 13 amino acids. Losses at the gene ends were 2 bases for V and 6 bases for J; bases not matched to a gene: 3. CDR3 residues: CASSLAGGFEQYF. The CDR3 DNA reads TGTGCCAGCAGTTTAGCAGGGGGCTTCGAGCAGTACTTC.

Regarding this clone: Compared with germline, one end of the junction differs, possibly owing to a read error. The chain carries TRBV5-8 and TRBJ2-3; maybe TRBD2 (5 bases). Germline CDR1 reads SGHTS; CDR2 reads YDEGEE. The CDR3 contains 10 residues. CDR3 amino acids: CASSPRLGSF. The CDR3 nucleotides are TGTGCCAGCAGCCCCAGACTGGGGAGTTTT.

This rearrangement joins TRBV7-8 to TRBJ2-7; D gene ambiguous. V was cut by 1 base and J by 2 bases, with 6 bases left in between. The CDR3 covers 13 residues. The V gene's germline CDR1 is SGHVS and CDR2 FQNEAQ. The CDR3 here is CASSLEPTYEQYF. The CDR3 bases are TGTGCCAGCAGCTTAGAGCCGACCTACGAGCAGTACTTC.

The chain recombines TRBV10-3 with TRBJ2-5, with 9 bases that match TRBD1. J gave up 6 bases and V 6 bases, and 11 bases lay outside the gene matches. Germline-derived CDR1 and CDR2 are ENHRY and SYGVKD. The CDR3 runs to 15 residues. CDR3 region: CAIRDPGQGTKTQYF. Here the CDR3 DNA reads TGTGCCATCAGGGACCCGGGACAGGGAACGAAGACCCAGTACTTC.

V is TRBV27 and J is TRBJ2-3, with D uncertain. The ends were cut back, 5 bases at V and 0 bases at J, with 9 bases in the middle. CDR3 length equals 14 residues. Germline-derived CDR1 and CDR2 are MNHEY and SMNVEV (reference sequence). For the CDR3, the DNA is TGTGCCAGCAGTCCCCCCGGGAGCACAGATACGCAGTATTTT. Translation: CASSPPGSTDTQYF.

This clone was seen only a few times. This rearrangement joins TRBV14 to TRBJ1-1; D is unresolved. The CDR3 covers 13 residues. V was shortened by 2 bases and J by 4 bases, with 8 bases between the two germline ends. Germline values: CDR1 SGHDN, CDR2 FVKESK. CDR3 sequence reads: CASSQQDITEAFF. The CDR3 bases are TGTGCCAGCAGCCAACAGGATATCACTGAAGCTTTCTTT.

This clone has just one count. V and J are TRBV4-1 and TRBJ2-1, with 15 bases identical to TRBD2. Germline V lookup: CDR1 MGHRA, CDR2 YSYEKL. This CDR3 is built from 19 residues. V gave up 1 base and J gave up 5 bases; unmatched junction bases: 9. CDR3 loop: CASSQVDMGLAGGNNEQFF. The CDR3 DNA is TGCGCCAGCAGCCAAGTTGATATGGGACTAGCGGGAGGAAACAATGAGCAGTTCTTC.

V usage is TRBV18 and J usage is TRBJ2-7, with a weak D call TRBD1 (6 bases). The CDR3 loop spans 13 amino acids. Trimming left V 1 base short and J 2 bases short, with 6 bases between. The germline CDR1 and CDR2 sequences are KGHSH and LQKENI. For the CDR3, the DNA is TGTGCCAGCTCACCACAGGGGGCCTACGAGCAGTACTTC. It specifies CASSPQGAYEQYF.

The chain combines TRBV4-1 with TRBJ1-5; the D is unclear. Trimming took off 3 bases at V and 4 bases at J, with 7 bases between the two ends. Per germline, CDR1 MGHRA and CDR2 YSYEKL. The CDR3 extends over 13 amino acids. CDR3 coding DNA: TGCGCCAGCAGCCACCCGGGAAATCAGCCCCAGCATTTT. This sequence encodes CASSHPGNQPQHF.

The CDR3 sequence is CASSHLGRGLDTEAFF. In DNA, the CDR3 is TGCGCCAGCAGCCATCTGGGCAGGGGATTGGACACTGAAGCTTTCTTT. This chain links TRBV4-1 with TRBJ1-1; weak D call: TRBD1 (6 bases). In germline, CDR1 is MGHRA, CDR2 YSYEKL. CDR3 length equals 16 residues. Trimming cost V 3 bases and J 3 bases, with 17 bases left between them.

The chain has TRBV19 and TRBJ1-1; D is undetermined. The CDR3 has 12 amino acids. Per germline, CDR1 LNHDA and CDR2 SQIVND (reference sequence). V lost 8 bases to trimming and J lost 4 bases, with 11 bases between them. The CDR3 spells CASCRRGTEAFF. CDR3 DNA: TGTGCCAGTTGTCGAAGAGGCACTGAAGCTTTCTTT.

The V call is TRBV6-1, the J call TRBJ1-1; 8 nucleotides match TRBD1. Germline CDR1 and CDR2: MNHNS and SASEGT. This CDR3 contains 13 residues. Trimming cost V 8 bases and J 3 bases; bases outside gene matches: 5. CDR3 loop: CASGQGGYTEAFF. Written as DNA, the CDR3 is TGTGCCAGCGGACAGGGTGGTTACACTGAAGCTTTCTTT.

J is TRBJ2-7 and V is TRBV6-5, with D possibly TRBD1 on 6 matching bases. Trimming took off 4 bases at V and 10 bases at J, with 11 bases between the two ends. This CDR3 has 11 amino acids. Per the germline V gene, CDR1 is MNHEY and CDR2 is SVGAGI. CDR3 protein: CASSSGQFQYF. In DNA, the CDR3 is TGTGCCAGCAGTTCAGGACAGTTCCAGTACTTC.

In DNA form, the CDR3 reads TGTGCCAGCTCTCCCGGGAGGCAAGAGACCCAGTACTTC. Amino acid sequence: CASSPGRQETQYF. The gene calls are TRBV18 and TRBJ2-5, with 7 bases that match TRBD2. CDR1 and CDR2 from the germline V gene are KGHSH and LQKENI. With V trimmed by 6 bases and J by 2 bases, 3 bases remained unmatched. The CDR3 has 13 residues.

This chain uses TRBV7-9 with TRBJ2-1; a weak D match, TRBD1 (5 bases). Germline V gives CDR1 SEHNR, CDR2 FQNEAQ (reference sequence). V lost 8 bases to trimming and J lost 5 bases, with 16 bases between them. CDR3 length: 14 residues. The CDR3: CASSQGGKDNEQFF. The CDR3 DNA reads TGTGCCAGCTCTCAGGGTGGGAAAGACAATGAGCAGTTCTTC.